This T cell receptor beta chain was recorded in a study of cytomegalovirus exposure and HLA in healthy donors. CDR1 and CDR2 (germline): LNHDA, SQIVND (reference sequence). Trimming took off 5 bases at V and 4 bases at J, with 6 bases between the two ends. This CDR3 contains 12 residues. Profiled with immunoSEQ multiplex PCR; TCRdb holds only in-frame clones, not every one. The repertoire has over 150,000 clones, 85% to 90% of them found once; the top ten carry about 2.2%. The donors were in the approximately 120-subject validation cohort; that cohort was separate from the roughly 700-subject first cohort. Study conclusions and caveats: The authors listed over 150 TCR beta chains as cytomegalovirus-associated. The CMV antigen specificity of a few CMV-associated chains was confirmed through in vitro analysis. According to a subsequent analysis, TCR clusters identified in the first cohort showed a tendency to co-occur across the 100 to 150 validation repertoires.

This clone was recorded a few times. What it recognizes is unknown. This chain joins TRBV19 and TRBJ1-5; D gene uncertain. The material sequenced was PBMCs. The clonotype comes from a human donor in good health. The CDR3 loop reads CASSFPNQPQHF. The CDR3 DNA is TGTGCCAGTAGTTTCCCGAATCAGCCCCAGCATTTT.